The 14 T cell receptor beta chains reported below all come from one sample, sequenced in a study of CD4+ T cells in melanoma. The table came from immunoSEQ multiplex PCR; TCRdb's copy has only in-frame clones and leaves some out. Among 90,000 to 130,000 clones listed, 80% to 95% were seen once. The sequencing input was peripheral blood. These receptors all stem from a human donor with melanoma.

This chain uses TRBV7-2 with TRBJ2-1; the match to TRBD2 covers 14 bases. Trimming cost V 6 bases and J 7 bases; bases outside gene matches: 5. Germline V gene lookup returns CDR1 SGHTA and CDR2 FQGNSA. CDR3 size: 15 residues. CDR3 loop: CASSQTSGGVNEQFF. The DNA for the CDR3 is TGTGCCAGCAGTCAGACTAGCGGGGGGGTGAATGAGCAGTTCTTC.

The chain has TRBV13 and TRBJ2-5; D remains ambiguous. The better agreement between TRBJ2-7 and the DNA end casts doubt on the J call. The germline V gene has CDR1 PRHDT and CDR2 FYEKMQ (reference sequence). The CDR3 extends over 15 amino acids. In nucleotides, the CDR3 is TGTGCCAGCAGCTCTCCAGGCGCGGAGAACTACGAGCAGTACTTC. Protein: CASSSPGAENYEQYF.

This clone appeared once. The rearrangement links TRBV11-2 to TRBJ2-7; the D is unclear. Trimming took off 5 bases at V and 5 bases at J, with 16 bases between the two ends. The germline CDR1 and CDR2 sequences are SGHAT and FQNNGV. The CDR3 has 14 amino acids. The CDR3 DNA sequence: TGTGCCAGCAGCGGTGGGCAAAGCCTGGACGAGCAGTACTTC. This translates into CASSGGQSLDEQYF.

This rearrangement joins TRBV5-1 to TRBJ2-1; TRBD2 matches at 8 bases. The trim removed 2 bases at V and 7 bases at J, leaving 8 bases unmatched. CDR1 SGHRS and CDR2 YFSETQ come from the germline V gene. The CDR3 covers 15 residues. The DNA for the CDR3 is TGCGCCAGCAGCTTTGCCGTGACTAGCGCGAATGAGCAGTTCTTC. As protein: CASSFAVTSANEQFF.

J is TRBJ2-5 and V is TRBV7-3; D is perhaps TRBD2 (5 bases). The CDR3 loop spans 14 amino acids. The V gene lost 5 bases and the J gene lost 5 bases, with 15 bases spanning the gap. Germline CDR1 and CDR2: SGHTA and FQGTGA. The CDR3 loop is CASSLSEATETQYF. The CDR3 DNA follows: TGTGCCAGCAGCCTTAGCGAGGCTACGGAGACCCAGTACTTC. The variable domain in full, completed from reference TRBV7-3 and TRBJ2-5, reads GAGVSQTPSNKVTEKGKYVELRCDPISGHTALYWYRQSLGQGPEFLIYFQGTGAADDSGLPNDRFFAVRPEGSVSTLKIQRTERGDSAVYLCASSLSEATETQYFGPGTRLLVL.

The rearrangement uses TRBV13 and TRBJ2-2; D is perhaps TRBD1 (6 bases). The CDR3 is 16 residues long. Germline CDR1 and CDR2: PRHDT and FYEKMQ (reference sequence). V was pared by 6 bases and J by 0 bases, with 14 bases between. DNA for the CDR3: TGTGCCAGCAGGGACCGGGACACATCGAACACCGGGGAGCTGTTTTTT. Translating gives CASRDRDTSNTGELFF.

This clone appeared once. V and J are TRBV7-8 and TRBJ2-7, with D uncertain. Per germline, CDR1 SGHVS and CDR2 FQNEAQ. This CDR3 contains 13 residues. V was trimmed by 5 bases and J by 4 bases, leaving 12 bases between them. The CDR3 region is CASSPQTEYEQYF. The CDR3 DNA is TGTGCCAGCAGCCCCCAAACAGAATACGAGCAGTACTTC. The variable domain in full, completed from reference TRBV7-8 and TRBJ2-7, reads GAGVSQSPRYKVAKRGQDVALRCDPISGHVSLFWYQQALGQGPEFLTYFQNEAQLDKSGLPSDRFFAERPEGSVSTLKIQRTQQEDSAVYLCASSPQTEYEQYFGPGTRLTVT.

This clone was counted once. CDR3 sequence (DNA): TGTGCCAGCGGACAGGGAAGGTCAGTCATCCCAAAGGACTATGGCTACACCTTC. It translates to CASGQGRSVIPKDYGYTF. The genes are TRBV21-1 and TRBJ1-2; TRBD1 is the table's D call, not checked against the DNA. TRBV21-1 is recorded as a pseudogene. The CDR3 loop spans 18 amino acids.

The chain combines TRBV11-3 with TRBJ2-7; D not resolved. The CDR3 is made up of 12 amino acids. Trimming shortened V by 0 bases and J by 10 bases, and 10 bases separated the two germline ends. The germline gives CDR1 SGHNT, CDR2 YENEEA. The CDR3 DNA reads as TGTGCCAGCAGCTTAGAGCAGGCCGGACAGTACTTC. Its protein is CASSLEQAGQYF.

The V gene is TRBV7-3, the J gene TRBJ2-2; D is ambiguous. CDR3 length: 14 residues. With 2 bases removed from V and 7 bases from J, the gap between germline ends came to 11 bases. CDR1 is SGHTA, CDR2 FQGTGA, per germline. CDR3 nucleotides: TGTGCCAGCAGCTTACGGCCCAACGGCGGGGAGCTGTTTTTT. Protein: CASSLRPNGGELFF.

The chain joins TRBV9 to TRBJ1-1; tentative D call: TRBD1 (5 bases). The V end was cut by 4 bases, the J end by 5 bases, with 15 bases between. CDR3 length: 14 amino acids. Germline V gene sequence: CDR1 SGDLS, CDR2 YYNGEE. CDR3 loop: CASSSRGVGTEAFF. The CDR3 bases are TGTGCCAGCAGCTCTAGAGGGGTGGGGACTGAAGCTTTCTTT.

This sequence joins TRBV27 and TRBJ1-1; TRBD1 agrees at 9 bases. In germline, CDR1 is MNHEY, CDR2 SMNVEV (reference sequence). The CDR3 has 18 amino acids. J was trimmed by 1 base and V by 6 bases; bases with no gene match: 15. In nucleotides, the CDR3 is TGTGCCAGCAGAATACGGGGGACAGGGATTATTCGGAACACTGAAGCTTTCTTT. Its translation: CASRIRGTGIIRNTEAFF.

V is TRBV19 and J is TRBJ1-1; unclear D gene. CDR3 size: 12 residues. V lost 3 bases to trimming and J lost 1 base, with 3 bases between them. Looked up from germline, CDR1 is LNHDA and CDR2 is SQIVND (reference sequence). Here the CDR3 reads CASSMWNTEAFF. CDR3 in DNA: TGTGCCAGTAGTATGTGGAACACTGAAGCTTTCTTT.

V and J are TRBV4-1 and TRBJ2-7; 9 bases match TRBD1. V shed 6 bases and J 1 base; nucleotides not matched to a gene: 7. This CDR3 spans 15 amino acids. Looked up from germline, CDR1 is MGHRA and CDR2 is YSYEKL. The CDR3 sequence is CASRTGQGGSYEQYF. CDR3 bases: TGCGCCAGCAGAACGGGACAGGGAGGGTCCTACGAGCAGTACTTC.